These 24 T cell receptor beta chains were sequenced from one sample in a study of blood T cell repertoires in COVID-19. Sequencing used immunoSEQ multiplex PCR; TCRdb keeps in-frame clones, though not all of them. The sample lists tens of thousands of clones, approximately 83% occurring once. The sequenced sample was peripheral blood. Every receptor here comes from a woman older than 75 with active or convalescent COVID-19.

This chain joins TRBV27 and TRBJ2-2, with TRBD2 matching 14 bases. CDR1 is MNHEY and CDR2 is SMNVEV in the germline V gene (reference sequence). The junction had 7 bases not matched to a gene; V was cut back by 5 bases and J by 2 bases. This CDR3 comprises 18 residues. The DNA for the CDR3 is TGTGCCAGCAGTCTAGGGACTAGCGGGAGAACAAACACCGGGGAGCTGTTTTTT. Its protein product is CASSLGTSGRTNTGELFF.

The chain combines TRBV6-2 or TRBV6-3 with TRBJ2-2; no definite D call. Germline V lookup: CDR1 MNHEY, CDR2 SVGEGT. Trimming took 6 bases from V and 6 from J, leaving 14 bases between them. The CDR3 length is 14 residues. Written as DNA, the CDR3 is TGTGCCAGCAGCACGCCCGGGTGGGCCGGGGAGCTGTTTTTT. This translates into CASSTPGWAGELFF.

The chain uses TRBV29-1 and TRBJ1-1; 10 bases match TRBD1. The V gene's germline CDR1 is SQVTM and CDR2 ANQGSEA. The CDR3 extends over 14 amino acids. After removal of 7 bases from V and 1 base from J, the junction contained 6 bases not matched to a gene. CDR3 DNA: TGCAGCGCAAGACAGGGGGCAGAGAACACTGAAGCTTTCTTT. This translates into CSARQGAENTEAFF. Variable domain in full (rest from reference TRBV29-1 and TRBJ1-1): SAVISQKPSRDICQRGTSLTIQCQVDSQVTMMFWYRQQPGQSLTLIATANQGSEATYESGFVIDKFPISRPNLTFSTLTVSNMSPEDSSIYLCSARQGAENTEAFFGQGTRLTVV.

The chain has TRBV3-1 (or the pseudogene TRBV3-2) and TRBJ1-5; D gene unclear. Germline loops: CDR1 LGHDT, CDR2 YNNKEL (reference sequence). V shed 2 bases and J shed 1 base, with 9 bases lying between them. This CDR3 is 15 amino acids long. In DNA form, the CDR3 reads TGTGCCAGCAGCCAATCAACGGTAAGCAATCAGCCCCAGCATTTT. Its translation is CASSQSTVSNQPQHF.

The chain joins TRBV27 to TRBJ2-5; TRBD2 agrees at 9 bases. The trim removed 6 bases at V and 5 bases at J, leaving 7 bases unmatched. This CDR3 comprises 14 residues. Germline values: CDR1 MNHEY, CDR2 SMNVEV (reference sequence). CDR3 bases: TGTGCCAGCAGGCGGGGCGGGGGGGCGGAGACCCAGTACTTC. The encoded protein is CASRRGGGAETQYF.

The chain carries TRBV18 and TRBJ2-1; tentative D call: TRBD2 (6 bases). The germline V gene encodes CDR1 KGHSH and CDR2 LQKENI. The CDR3 has 16 residues. V lost 0 bases, J lost 7 bases, and 16 bases lay in between. CDR3: CASSPPTGETRNEQFF. For the CDR3, the DNA is TGTGCCAGCTCACCACCCACGGGAGAAACACGGAATGAGCAGTTCTTC. Filled out from reference TRBV18 and TRBJ2-1, the complete variable domain reads NAGVMQNPRHLVRRRGQEARLRCSPMKGHSHVYWYRQLPEEGLKFMVYLQKENIIDESGMPKERFSAEFPKEGPSILRIQQVVRGDSAAYFCASSPPTGETRNEQFFGPGTRLTVL.

This chain joins TRBV5-4 and TRBJ1-6; 7 positions match TRBD1. J was trimmed by 0 bases and V by 6 bases; bases with no gene match: 6. Germline V lookup: CDR1 SGHNT, CDR2 YYREEE (reference sequence). This CDR3 is 16 amino acids long. The CDR3 protein is CASKDRASSYNSPLHF. CDR3 in DNA: TGTGCCAGCAAAGACAGGGCAAGCTCCTATAATTCACCCCTCCACTTT.

The rearrangement joins TRBV2 to TRBJ2-1; possible D gene TRBD2, 6 bases. Trimming removed 2 bases at V and 6 bases at J, with 11 bases between. Germline-derived CDR1 and CDR2 are SNHLY and FYNNEI. The CDR3 consists of 14 residues. The CDR3 nucleotides are TGTGCCAGCAGTGAATTGACTAGTCGCAATGAGCAGTTCTTC. Translated, it gives CASSELTSRNEQFF.

The chain employs TRBV28 and TRBJ1-2; D is perhaps TRBD1 (5 bases). The ends were cut back, 6 bases at V and 2 bases at J, with 13 bases in the middle. The CDR3 is 14 amino acids. Looked up from germline, CDR1 is MDHEN and CDR2 is SYDVKM. CDR3 DNA: TGTGCCAGCAGAAAAGGAGGGGAAAACTATGGCTACACCTTC. This codes for CASRKGGENYGYTF.

This chain joins TRBV5-4 and TRBJ2-3, with 8 bases aligning to TRBD2. V trimming: 0 bases; J trimming: 2 bases; junction bases outside the gene matches: 8. Looked up from germline, CDR1 is SGHNT and CDR2 is YYREEE (reference sequence). CDR3 length: 17 amino acids. The CDR3 region is CASSLGSGGGFTDTQYF. DNA of the CDR3: TGTGCCAGCAGCTTGGGGTCCGGGGGGGGTTTCACAGATACGCAGTATTTT.

The chain recombines TRBV5-1 with TRBJ2-2; D might be TRBD1 (5 bases). CDR1 is SGHRS, CDR2 YFSETQ, per germline. V gave up 2 bases and J gave up 2 bases, with 13 bases separating them. This CDR3 is 16 amino acids long. The CDR3, as DNA: TGCGCCAGCAGCTTTCAGGGTCTATACAACACCGGGGAGCTGTTTTTT. Translation: CASSFQGLYNTGELFF.

The chain carries TRBV5-6 and TRBJ1-2; TRBD1 aligns across 8 bases. In germline, CDR1 is SGHDT, CDR2 YYEEEE. The CDR3 covers 14 residues. V dropped 3 bases and J dropped 5; count of bases not matched to a gene: 6. CDR3 bases: TGTGCCAGCAGCTCGACAGGGGCTAGGTATGGCTACACCTTC. This encodes CASSSTGARYGYTF.

This chain joins TRBV7-2 and TRBJ2-3, with 11 bases fitting TRBD2. The CDR3 contains 16 residues. Germline CDR1 is SGHTA and CDR2 is FQGNSA. Unmatched junction bases numbered 5, after V lost 4 bases and J lost 2 bases. CDR3 amino acids: CASSSLAGAFTDTQYF. The CDR3 coding sequence is TGTGCCAGCAGCTCACTAGCGGGGGCTTTCACAGATACGCAGTATTTT.

This chain links TRBV19 with TRBJ1-2, with D tentatively TRBD1 (5 bases). Germline V gene lookup returns CDR1 LNHDA and CDR2 SQIVND (reference sequence). The V end was cut by 0 bases, the J end by 8 bases, with 13 bases between. The CDR3 is made up of 14 amino acids. The CDR3: CASSIETASWGYTF. As DNA, the CDR3 is TGTGCCAGTAGTATAGAGACAGCCTCCTGGGGCTACACCTTC.

The V gene is TRBV5-4, the J gene TRBJ2-1; TRBD2 matches at 9 bases. This CDR3 spans 15 amino acids. The V and J ends lost 0 bases and 4 bases, in that order; junction bases with no gene match: 2. Per germline, CDR1 SGHNT and CDR2 YYREEE (reference sequence). CDR3 sequence: CASSLDLAGYNEQFF. CDR3 in DNA: TGTGCCAGCAGCTTGGACCTAGCGGGGTACAATGAGCAGTTCTTC.

The chain carries TRBV6-1 and TRBJ1-2; possibly TRBD1 for D (5 bases). Germline V gene data show CDR1 as MNHNS and CDR2 as SASEGT. This CDR3 has 14 amino acids. V lost 2 bases and J 8 bases, leaving 15 bases between the germline ends. CDR3 coding DNA: TGTGCCAGCAGTGAACTGGCAGGGAAGGGCGGCTACACCTTC. Residues: CASSELAGKGGYTF.

Ten or more counts support this clone. The chain employs TRBV2 and TRBJ2-2, with 7 bases fitting TRBD2. The CDR3 has 15 residues. Looked up from germline, CDR1 is SNHLY and CDR2 is FYNNEI. Unmatched junction bases numbered 9, after V lost 4 bases and J lost 7 bases. The CDR3 protein is CASSVIIGEGGELFF. The CDR3 coding sequence is TGTGCCAGCAGTGTGATAATCGGGGAGGGCGGGGAGCTGTTTTTT.

This chain uses TRBV19 with TRBJ1-5; D ambiguous. Trimming removed 0 bases at V and 11 bases at J, with 11 bases between. The CDR3 is 13 residues long. The germline V gene encodes CDR1 LNHDA and CDR2 SQIVND (reference sequence). The CDR3 nucleotides read TGTGCCAGTAGTATAGATTCCGACTGGTCCCAGCATTTT. Translating it yields CASSIDSDWSQHF.

This chain joins TRBV12-3 or TRBV12-4 and TRBJ2-1; D perhaps matches TRBD2 (6 bases). Trimming left V 6 bases short and J 10 bases short, with 16 bases between. The CDR3 spans 13 residues. CDR3 sequence reads: CASRPAGRGEQFF. Written as DNA, the CDR3 is TGTGCCAGCAGGCCGGCAGGGCGGGGAGAGCAGTTCTTC.

This clone was detected a few times. This sequence joins TRBV5-1 and TRBJ2-7; perhaps TRBD1 as D (7 bases). The germline V and J ends were trimmed by 4 bases and 7 bases, with 18 bases remaining between them. Germline V gene lookup returns CDR1 SGHRS and CDR2 YFSETQ. The CDR3 has 14 amino acids. For the CDR3, the DNA is TGCGCCAGCAGCCAGCAGGGGGGCGTGATGGAGCAGTACTTC. Translating it yields CASSQQGGVMEQYF.

The chain links TRBV19 to TRBJ1-4; the match to TRBD1 covers 7 bases. Germline values: CDR1 LNHDA, CDR2 SQIVND (reference sequence). This CDR3 is built from 15 residues. After removal of 4 bases from V and 5 bases from J, the junction contained 7 bases not matched to a gene. Written as DNA, the CDR3 is TGTGCCAGTAGTAGCGACAGGGACGGAAATGAAAAACTGTTTTTT. As protein: CASSSDRDGNEKLFF. The full variable domain, rest sourced from reference TRBV19 and TRBJ1-4, is DGGITQSPKYLFRKEGQNVTLSCEQNLNHDAMYWYRQDPGQGLRLIYYSQIVNDFQKGDIAEGYSVSREKKESFPLTVTSAQKNPTAFYLCASSSDRDGNEKLFFGSGTQLSVL.

The chain has TRBV27 and TRBJ2-7; tentative D call: TRBD2 (7 bases). The CDR3 has 15 amino acids. CDR1 MNHEY and CDR2 SMNVEV come from the germline V gene (reference sequence). Trimming removed 3 bases at V and 5 bases at J, with 17 bases between. CDR3 nucleotide sequence: TGTGCCAGCAGTTTCCGGGGGGCGCATAATAACGAGCAGTACTTC. Translated, it gives CASSFRGAHNNEQYF.

A single count supports this clone. This sequence joins TRBV3-1 (or the pseudogene TRBV3-2) and TRBJ2-1; 9 positions agree with TRBD2. Looked up from germline, CDR1 is LGHDT and CDR2 is YNNKEL (reference sequence). V was pared by 3 bases and J by 0 bases, with 0 bases of the junction left unmatched. This CDR3 contains 15 residues. CDR3 sequence reads: CASSHSGSSYNEQFF. The CDR3 DNA reads TGTGCCAGCAGCCATAGCGGGAGCTCCTACAATGAGCAGTTCTTC.

V gene TRBV7-2 combines with J gene TRBJ1-6; TRBD1 matches 8 bases. V was pared by 4 bases and J by 10 bases, with 12 bases of the junction left unmatched. The CDR3 contains 16 residues. In germline, CDR1 is SGHTA, CDR2 FQGNSA. The CDR3 region is CASSSASGTGRSPLHF. The CDR3 DNA reads TGTGCCAGCAGCTCCGCGTCCGGGACAGGTCGATCACCCCTCCACTTT.